The rows below give T cell receptor beta chains drawn from one sample of a study of blood T cell repertoires in COVID-19. The method was immunoSEQ multiplex PCR; TCRdb's version includes in-frame clones alone and lacks a portion of them. Here the sample spans 200,000 to 250,000 clones, 75% to 90% being singletons. The sequenced sample was peripheral blood. All receptors derive from a man aged 25 to 40 who had recovered from COVID-19. CDR3s include the opening cysteine and the closing phenylalanine or tryptophan. The D gene is left open where the match is weak. For some rows the clone size is stated as once, few or many, or as a class when expanded; others skip it.

CDR3nt: TGTGCCAGCTCACCAAAGGCGGGGAGAGACACCGGGGAGCTGTTTTTT
CDR3aa: CASSPKAGRDTGELFF
j_gene: TRBJ2-2
v_gene: TRBV18
d_gene: NA
abundance: NA

CDR3nt: TGTGCCAGCAGCCCAGAGAACGGGACAGGGGCTGAAAAACTGTTTTTT
CDR3aa: CASSPENGTGAEKLFF
j_gene: TRBJ1-4
v_gene: TRBV7-6
d_gene: TRBD1
abundance: NA

CDR3nt: TGTGCCAGCAGTTTCGGTCGCCGCAATCAGCCCCAGCATTTT
CDR3aa: CASSFGRRNQPQHF
j_gene: TRBJ1-5
v_gene: TRBV27
d_gene: NA
abundance: NA

CDR3nt: TGTGCCAGCAGTGAAGCGGCTTGGGGGACGGGACTCTTC
CDR3aa: CASSEAAWGTGLF
j_gene: TRBJ2-7
v_gene: TRBV2
d_gene: NA
abundance: NA

CDR3nt: TGTGCCAGCAGCCAAGCAGGCCTGACTAAGTACAATGAGCAGTTCTTC
CDR3aa: CASSQAGLTKYNEQFF
j_gene: TRBJ2-1
v_gene: TRBV14
d_gene: NA
abundance: NA

CDR3nt: TGTGCCAGCAACAACAGGTACCGAGGGGGCGAGCAGTACTTC
CDR3aa: CASNNRYRGGEQYF
j_gene: TRBJ2-7
v_gene: TRBV6-5
d_gene: NA
abundance: NA

CDR3nt: TGTGCCAGCAGCTTGGCGACAGGCAATCAGCCCCAGCATTTT
CDR3aa: CASSLATGNQPQHF
j_gene: TRBJ1-5
v_gene: TRBV5-6
d_gene: NA
abundance: NA

CDR3nt: TGTGCCAGCAGCATTAGCTCCTATAATTCACCCCTCCACTTT
CDR3aa: CASSISSYNSPLHF
j_gene: TRBJ1-6
v_gene: TRBV5-4
d_gene: NA
abundance: once

CDR3nt: TGTGCCAGCAGTGAAGTGTCAGGGGGCACAGATACGCAGTATTTT
CDR3aa: CASSEVSGGTDTQYF
j_gene: TRBJ2-3
v_gene: TRBV6-1
d_gene: NA
abundance: NA

CDR3nt: TGTGCCAGCAGTGAATTCCCCCCCCGCGGACTAGCCAGGGAGACCCAGTACTTC
CDR3aa: CASSEFPPRGLARETQYF
j_gene: TRBJ2-5
v_gene: TRBV6-1
d_gene: TRBD2
abundance: NA

CDR3nt: TGTGCCAGCAGCGGCCCCAAGAAACCTGGAAACACCATATATTTT
CDR3aa: CASSGPKKPGNTIYF
j_gene: TRBJ1-3
v_gene: TRBV13
d_gene: NA
abundance: NA

CDR3nt: TGTGCCAGTGCCGGGGGGCACGACTATGGCTACACCTTC
CDR3aa: CASAGGHDYGYTF
j_gene: TRBJ1-2
v_gene: TRBV5-4
d_gene: NA
abundance: NA

CDR3nt: TGCGCCAGCATGGGACAGCAAGCCTACGAGCAGTACTTC
CDR3aa: CASMGQQAYEQYF
j_gene: TRBJ2-7
v_gene: TRBV10-2
d_gene: TRBD1
abundance: NA

CDR3nt: TGTGCCAGCAGTAACCCCGGAGTGCCAGGAAACACCATATATTTT
CDR3aa: CASSNPGVPGNTIYF
j_gene: TRBJ1-3
v_gene: TRBV6-1
d_gene: NA
abundance: once

CDR3nt: TGCGCCAGCAGCCAAGGGGTGTGGACAAACTTC
CDR3aa: CASSQGVWTNF
j_gene: TRBJ2-5
v_gene: TRBV4-3
d_gene: NA
abundance: NA

CDR3nt: TGTGCCAGCAGTTTCCCAACAGGGACGGGCACTGAAGCTTTCTTT
CDR3aa: CASSFPTGTGTEAFF
j_gene: TRBJ1-1
v_gene: TRBV7-8
d_gene: NA
abundance: NA

CDR3nt: TGTGCCAGCTCACCACCGTCAGGACAGGTGGAGGGAGATGAGCAGTTCTTC
CDR3aa: CASSPPSGQVEGDEQFF
j_gene: TRBJ2-1
v_gene: TRBV18
d_gene: NA
abundance: NA

CDR3nt: TGTGCCAGCAGCTCTGTCGTCGGGACAGGGGTCAACGAGCAGTACTTC
CDR3aa: CASSSVVGTGVNEQYF
j_gene: TRBJ2-7
v_gene: TRBV7-8
d_gene: TRBD1
abundance: NA

CDR3nt: TGTGCCAGCAGCCAAGATTGGGGGGGGATGACGGGTGAGCAGTTCTTC
CDR3aa: CASSQDWGGMTGEQFF
j_gene: TRBJ2-1
v_gene: TRBV14
d_gene: TRBD2
abundance: NA

CDR3nt: TGCAGCGTTGCCATTGAGGGGACAGGCCAGGCGCCCCAGCATTTT
CDR3aa: CSVAIEGTGQAPQHF
j_gene: TRBJ1-5
v_gene: TRBV29-1
d_gene: TRBD1
abundance: NA